The sequence of this T cell receptor beta chain was determined in a study of lymphopenia after photon versus proton radiotherapy. Study-wide points: Authors raise, but do not show, better survival with proton therapy. A bigger post-nadir fall in TCR diversity correlated inversely with survival time in deceased patients.

Repertoires were generated with immunoSEQ multiplex PCR, while TCRdb's copy carries only in-frame clones and drops some. This table has about 160,000 clones, about nine tenths appearing once. Comment on this clone: Its antigen is currently unknown.

Sample: peripheral blood, taken from a patient treated with photon-based radiotherapy. This receptor was taken from a man aged 50-59 years with gastric cancer.

The CDR3 region is CAWSVRGRGNNQPQHF. CDR3 nucleotides: TGTGCCTGGAGTGTACGTGGCAGGGGGAATAATCAGCCCCAGCATTTT. The rearrangement uses TRBV30 and TRBJ1-5, with 7 bases identical to TRBD1. The V segment lost 0 bases and the J segment 4 bases; nucleotides outside the gene matches: 9. This CDR3 is 16 amino acids long. The V gene's germline CDR1 is GTSNPN and CDR2 SVGIG (reference sequence).